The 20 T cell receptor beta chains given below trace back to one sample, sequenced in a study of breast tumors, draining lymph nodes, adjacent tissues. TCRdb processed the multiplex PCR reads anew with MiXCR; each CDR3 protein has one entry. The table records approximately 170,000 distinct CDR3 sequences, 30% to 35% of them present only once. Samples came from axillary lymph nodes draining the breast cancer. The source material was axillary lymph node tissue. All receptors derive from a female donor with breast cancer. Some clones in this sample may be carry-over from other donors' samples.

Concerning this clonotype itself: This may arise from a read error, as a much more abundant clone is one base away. The CDR3 DNA follows: TGTGCCAGCGCGACTAGCGGGAGGGCGCACAAGCAGTACTTC. It encodes CASATSGRAHKQYF. The chain uses TRBV18 and TRBJ2-7; 14 nucleotides align to TRBD2. The CDR3 consists of 14 residues. The germline CDR1 and CDR2 sequences are KGHSH and LQKENI. The trim removed 8 bases at V and 8 bases at J, leaving 8 bases unmatched. Combining the CDR3 with reference TRBV18 and TRBJ2-7 gives the whole variable domain NAGVMQNPRHLVRRRGQEARLRCSPMKGHSHVYWYRQLPEEGLKFMVYLQKENIIDESGMPKERFSAEFPKEGPSILRIQQVVRGDSAAYFCASATSGRAHKQYFGPGTRLTVT.

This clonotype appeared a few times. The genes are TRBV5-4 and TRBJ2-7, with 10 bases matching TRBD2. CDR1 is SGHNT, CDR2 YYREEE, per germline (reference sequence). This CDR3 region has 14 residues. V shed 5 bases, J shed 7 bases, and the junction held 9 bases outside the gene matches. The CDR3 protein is CASSLAGAPGEQYF. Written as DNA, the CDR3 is TGTGCCAGCAGTCTAGCGGGAGCGCCGGGAGAGCAGTACTTC.

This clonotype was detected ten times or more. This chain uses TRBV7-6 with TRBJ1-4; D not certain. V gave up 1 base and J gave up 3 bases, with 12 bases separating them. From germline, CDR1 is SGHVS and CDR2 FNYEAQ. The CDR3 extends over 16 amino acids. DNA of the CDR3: TGTGCCAGCAGCTTAGGAGTCCCAAGGGCTAATGAAAAACTGTTTTTT. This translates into CASSLGVPRANEKLFF.

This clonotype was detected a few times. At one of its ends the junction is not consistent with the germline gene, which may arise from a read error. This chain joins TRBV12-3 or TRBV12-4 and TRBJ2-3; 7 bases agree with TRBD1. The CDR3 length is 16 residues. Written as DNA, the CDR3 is TGCGCCAGCAGATGGGGACAGACCTTTAGCACAGATGCGCAGTATTTT. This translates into CASRWGQTFSTDAQYF.

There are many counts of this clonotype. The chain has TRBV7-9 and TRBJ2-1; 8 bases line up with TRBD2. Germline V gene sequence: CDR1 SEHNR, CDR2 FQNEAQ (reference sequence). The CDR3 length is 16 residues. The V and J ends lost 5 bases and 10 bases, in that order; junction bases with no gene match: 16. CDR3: CASSPPGLASAGEQFF. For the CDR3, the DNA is TGTGCCAGCAGCCCGCCCGGACTAGCTTCCGCAGGCGAGCAGTTCTTC.

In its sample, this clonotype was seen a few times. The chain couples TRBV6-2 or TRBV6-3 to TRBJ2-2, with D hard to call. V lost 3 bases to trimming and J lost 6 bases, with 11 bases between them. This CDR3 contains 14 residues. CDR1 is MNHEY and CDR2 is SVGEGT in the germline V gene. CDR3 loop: CASSYAAFAGELFF. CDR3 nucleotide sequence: TGTGCCAGCAGTTATGCAGCTTTCGCCGGGGAGCTGTTTTTT.

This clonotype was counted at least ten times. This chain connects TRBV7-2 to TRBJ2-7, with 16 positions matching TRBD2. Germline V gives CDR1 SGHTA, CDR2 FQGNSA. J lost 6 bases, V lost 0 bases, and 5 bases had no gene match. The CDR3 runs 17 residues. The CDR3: CASSLAGTSGRAGEQYF. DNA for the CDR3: TGTGCCAGCAGCTTAGCCGGGACTAGCGGGAGGGCCGGCGAGCAGTACTTC.

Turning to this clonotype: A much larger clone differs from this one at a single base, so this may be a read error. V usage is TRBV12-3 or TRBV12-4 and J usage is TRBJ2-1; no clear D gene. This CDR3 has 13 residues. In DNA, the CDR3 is TGTGCCAGCAGGGGGTTCGCCTACAGTGAGCAGTTCTTC. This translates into CASRGFAYSEQFF.

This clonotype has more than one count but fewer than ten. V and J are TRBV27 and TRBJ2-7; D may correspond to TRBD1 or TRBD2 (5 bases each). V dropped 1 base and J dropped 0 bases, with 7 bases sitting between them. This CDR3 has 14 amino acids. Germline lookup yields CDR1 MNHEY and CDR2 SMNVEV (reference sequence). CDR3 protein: CASSLWGSSYEQYF. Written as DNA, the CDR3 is TGTGCCAGCAGTTTATGGGGGAGCTCCTACGAGCAGTACTTC.

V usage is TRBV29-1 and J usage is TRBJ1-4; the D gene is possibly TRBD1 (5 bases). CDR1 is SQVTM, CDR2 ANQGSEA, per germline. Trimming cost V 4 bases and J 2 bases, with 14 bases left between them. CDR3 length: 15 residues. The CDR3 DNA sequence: TGCAGCGTTGGGTCCACAGGTGATACTAATGAAAAACTGTTTTTT. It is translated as CSVGSTGDTNEKLFF.

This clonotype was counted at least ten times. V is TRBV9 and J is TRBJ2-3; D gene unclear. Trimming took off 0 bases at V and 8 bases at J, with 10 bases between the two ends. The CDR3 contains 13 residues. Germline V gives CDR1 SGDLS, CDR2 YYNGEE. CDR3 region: CASSVAEPITQYF. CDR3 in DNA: TGTGCCAGCAGCGTAGCGGAGCCGATTACGCAGTATTTT.

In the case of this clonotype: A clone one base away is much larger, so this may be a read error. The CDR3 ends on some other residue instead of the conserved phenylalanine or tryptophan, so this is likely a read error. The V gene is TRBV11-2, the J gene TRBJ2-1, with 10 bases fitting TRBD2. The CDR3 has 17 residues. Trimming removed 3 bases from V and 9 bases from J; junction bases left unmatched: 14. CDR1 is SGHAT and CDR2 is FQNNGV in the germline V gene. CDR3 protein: CASSFNPELLAGSEQFL. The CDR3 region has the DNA TGTGCCAGCAGCTTTAACCCCGAATTACTAGCGGGGAGTGAGCAGTTCCTC.

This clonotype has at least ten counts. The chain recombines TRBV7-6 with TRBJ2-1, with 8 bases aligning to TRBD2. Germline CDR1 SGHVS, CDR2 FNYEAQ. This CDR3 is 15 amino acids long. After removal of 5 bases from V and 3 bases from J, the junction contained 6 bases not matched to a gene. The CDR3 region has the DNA TGTGCCAGCAGCCGACGAGCGGGAGTCTACAATGAGCAGTTCTTC. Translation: CASSRRAGVYNEQFF.

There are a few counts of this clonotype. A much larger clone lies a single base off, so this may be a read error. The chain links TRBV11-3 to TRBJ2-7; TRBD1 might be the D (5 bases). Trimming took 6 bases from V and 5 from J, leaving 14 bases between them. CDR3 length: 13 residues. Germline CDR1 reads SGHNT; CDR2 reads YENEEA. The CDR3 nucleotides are TGTGCCAGCAGAGGGGCAGGGAACAACGAGCAGTACTTC. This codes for CASRGAGNNEQYF.

The CDR3 DNA follows: TGTGCCAGCAGCCAAGGGGCAAACACTGAAGCTTTCTTT. Translated: CASSQGANTEAFF. The genes are TRBV11-1 and TRBJ1-1, with a tentative D call TRBD1 (5 bases). The length of the CDR3 is 13 residues. V lost 5 bases to trimming and J lost 2 bases, with 9 bases between them. CDR1 is SGHAT, CDR2 FQDESV, per germline (reference sequence).

CDR3 DNA sequence: TGTGCCTGGAGGGATGGGACCGCCAGCTATGGCTACACCTTC. Protein: CAWRDGTASYGYTF. The chain combines TRBV30 with TRBJ1-2, with TRBD1 as a possible D gene (5 bases). CDR1 and CDR2 from the germline V gene are GTSNPN and SVGIG (reference sequence). This CDR3 has 14 amino acids. Deletions cut 3 bases from V and 4 bases from J, with 15 bases between.

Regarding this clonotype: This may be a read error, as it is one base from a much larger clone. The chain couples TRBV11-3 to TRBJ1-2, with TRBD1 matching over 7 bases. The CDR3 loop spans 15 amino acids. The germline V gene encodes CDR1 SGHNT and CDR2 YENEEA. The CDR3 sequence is CASSLTTGVLYGYPF. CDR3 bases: TGTGCCAGCAGCTTAACTACAGGGGTACTCTATGGCTACCCCTTC.

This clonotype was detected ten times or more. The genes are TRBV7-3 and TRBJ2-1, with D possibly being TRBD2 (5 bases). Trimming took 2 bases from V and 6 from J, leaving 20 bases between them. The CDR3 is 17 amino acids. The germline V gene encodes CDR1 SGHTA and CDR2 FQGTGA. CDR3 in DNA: TGTGCCAGCAGCTTATACCAGGTTGGGCTAGCCACCAATGAGCAGTTCTTC. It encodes CASSLYQVGLATNEQFF.

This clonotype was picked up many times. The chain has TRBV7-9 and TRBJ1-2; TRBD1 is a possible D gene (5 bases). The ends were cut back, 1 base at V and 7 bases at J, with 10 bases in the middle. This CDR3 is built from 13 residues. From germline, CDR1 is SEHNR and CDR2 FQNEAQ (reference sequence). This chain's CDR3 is CASSLGGASGYTF. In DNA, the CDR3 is TGTGCCAGCAGCTTAGGAGGGGCTTCTGGCTACACCTTC. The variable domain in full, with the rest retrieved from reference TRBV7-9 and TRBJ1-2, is DTGVSQNPRHKITKRGQNVTFRCDPISEHNRLYWYRQTLGQGPEFLTYFQNEAQLEKSRLLSDRFSAERPKGSFSTLEIQRTEQGDSAMYLCASSLGGASGYTFGSGTRLTVV.

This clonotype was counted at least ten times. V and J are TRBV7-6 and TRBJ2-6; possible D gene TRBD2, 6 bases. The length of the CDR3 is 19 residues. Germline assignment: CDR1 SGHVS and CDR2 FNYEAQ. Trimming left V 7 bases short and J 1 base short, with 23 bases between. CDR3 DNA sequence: TGTGCCAGCATGGCTCCACCGGGACTCCTACTTTCTGGGGCCAACGTCCTGACTTTC. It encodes CASMAPPGLLLSGANVLTF.